This T cell receptor (beta chain) was captured in a study of T cell repertoires in cytomegalovirus infection. For the study at large: CMV infection plus the matching HLA type was flagged by public TCR beta signatures.

Trimming removed 5 bases from V and 0 bases from J, with 14 bases in between. In germline, CDR1 is SEHNR, CDR2 FQNEAQ (reference sequence). The CDR3 is 16 residues long. A word on this clonotype: Its antigen is not known.

TCRdb reanalysed the reads using MiXCR and keeps one entry per CDR3 protein. The table shows 110,000 or so distinct CDR3 sequences, with 30% occurring only once. The sequence was collected from a human donor in good health (CMV status not recorded). Some clones in this sample may be carry-over from other donors' samples. V usage is TRBV7-9 and J usage is TRBJ2-1; D is uncertain. Source: CD8+ T cells from cultured PBMCs, taken from culture after CMV antigen stimulation. The CDR3 sequence is CASSLLILPSYNEQFF. CDR3 bases: TGTGCCAGCAGCCTACTCATATTACCCTCCTACAATGAGCAGTTCTTC. The full variable domain, its missing parts supplied by reference TRBV7-9 and TRBJ2-1, is DTGVSQNPRHKITKRGQNVTFRCDPISEHNRLYWYRQTLGQGPEFLTYFQNEAQLEKSRLLSDRFSAERPKGSFSTLEIQRTEQGDSAMYLCASSLLILPSYNEQFFGPGTRLTVL.